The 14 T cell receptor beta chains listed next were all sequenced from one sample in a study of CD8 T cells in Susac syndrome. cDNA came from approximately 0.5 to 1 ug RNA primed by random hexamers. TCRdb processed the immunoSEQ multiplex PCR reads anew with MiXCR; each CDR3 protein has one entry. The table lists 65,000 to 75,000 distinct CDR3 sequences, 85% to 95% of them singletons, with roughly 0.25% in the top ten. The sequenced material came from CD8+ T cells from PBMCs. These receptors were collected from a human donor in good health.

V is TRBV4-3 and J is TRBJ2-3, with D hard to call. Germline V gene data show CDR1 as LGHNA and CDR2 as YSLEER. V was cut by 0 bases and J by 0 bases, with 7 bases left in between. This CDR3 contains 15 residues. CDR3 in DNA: TGCGCCAGCAGCCAAGAGGAGAGAAGCACAGATACGCAGTATTTT. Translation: CASSQEERSTDTQYF.

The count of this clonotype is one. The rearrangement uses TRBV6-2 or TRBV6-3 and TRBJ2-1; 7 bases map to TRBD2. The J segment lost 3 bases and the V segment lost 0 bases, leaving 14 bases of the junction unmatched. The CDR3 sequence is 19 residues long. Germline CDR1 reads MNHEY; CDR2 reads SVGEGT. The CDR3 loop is CASSYSRGPGTTDYNEQFF. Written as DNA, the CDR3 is TGTGCCAGCAGTTACTCGAGAGGTCCAGGGACTACCGACTACAATGAGCAGTTCTTC.

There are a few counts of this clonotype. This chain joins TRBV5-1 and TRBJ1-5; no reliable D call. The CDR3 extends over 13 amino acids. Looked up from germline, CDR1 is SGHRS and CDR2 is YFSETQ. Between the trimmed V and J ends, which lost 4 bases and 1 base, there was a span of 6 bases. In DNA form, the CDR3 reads TGCGCCAGCAGCGAGGGAAGCAATCAGCCCCAGCATTTT. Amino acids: CASSEGSNQPQHF.

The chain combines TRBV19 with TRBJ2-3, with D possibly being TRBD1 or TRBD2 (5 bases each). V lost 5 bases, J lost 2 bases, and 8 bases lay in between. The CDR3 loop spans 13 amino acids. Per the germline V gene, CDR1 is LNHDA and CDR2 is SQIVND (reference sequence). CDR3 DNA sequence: TGTGCCAGTAGTGGGGGAGACACAGATACGCAGTATTTT. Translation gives CASSGGDTDTQYF. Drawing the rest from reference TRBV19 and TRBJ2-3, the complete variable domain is DGGITQSPKYLFRKEGQNVTLSCEQNLNHDAMYWYRQDPGQGLRLIYYSQIVNDFQKGDIAEGYSVSREKKESFPLTVTSAQKNPTAFYLCASSGGDTDTQYFGPGTRLTVL.

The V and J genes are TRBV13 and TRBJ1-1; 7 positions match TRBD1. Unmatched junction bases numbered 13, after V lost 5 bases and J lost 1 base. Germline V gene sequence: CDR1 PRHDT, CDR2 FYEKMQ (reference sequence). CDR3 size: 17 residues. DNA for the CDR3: TGTGCCAGCAGCAAAAACGACAGGGCCTATGAGAACACTGAAGCTTTCTTT. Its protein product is CASSKNDRAYENTEAFF.

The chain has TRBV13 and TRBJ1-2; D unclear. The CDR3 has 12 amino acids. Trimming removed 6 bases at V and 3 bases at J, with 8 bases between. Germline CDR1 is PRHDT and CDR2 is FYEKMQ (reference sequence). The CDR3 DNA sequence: TGTGCCAGCAGGAGGGAAGACTATGGCTACACCTTC. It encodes CASRREDYGYTF.

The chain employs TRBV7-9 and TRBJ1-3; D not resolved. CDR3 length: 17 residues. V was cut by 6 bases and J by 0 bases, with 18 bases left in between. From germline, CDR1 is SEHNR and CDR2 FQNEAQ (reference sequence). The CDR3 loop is CASSSTESGFSGNTIYF. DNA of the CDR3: TGTGCCAGCAGTAGTACGGAATCTGGGTTCTCTGGAAACACCATATATTTT.

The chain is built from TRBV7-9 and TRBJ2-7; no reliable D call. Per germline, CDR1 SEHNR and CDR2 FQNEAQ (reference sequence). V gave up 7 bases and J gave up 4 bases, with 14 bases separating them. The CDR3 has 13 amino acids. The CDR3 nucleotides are TGTGCCAGCACCCCACCCCGCACTTACGAGCAGTACTTC. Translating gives CASTPPRTYEQYF.

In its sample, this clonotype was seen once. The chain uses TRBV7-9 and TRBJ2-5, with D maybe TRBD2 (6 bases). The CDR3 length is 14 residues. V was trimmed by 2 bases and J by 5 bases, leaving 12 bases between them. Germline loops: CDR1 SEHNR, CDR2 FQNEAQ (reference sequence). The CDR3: CASSLTQEGETQYF. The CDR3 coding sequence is TGTGCCAGCAGCTTAACTCAGGAGGGGGAGACCCAGTACTTC.

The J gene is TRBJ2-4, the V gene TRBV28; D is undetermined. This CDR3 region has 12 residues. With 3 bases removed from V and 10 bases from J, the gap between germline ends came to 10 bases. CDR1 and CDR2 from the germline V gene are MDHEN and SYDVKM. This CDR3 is CASSLDQEIQYF. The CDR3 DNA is TGTGCCAGCAGTTTGGACCAGGAAATTCAGTACTTC.

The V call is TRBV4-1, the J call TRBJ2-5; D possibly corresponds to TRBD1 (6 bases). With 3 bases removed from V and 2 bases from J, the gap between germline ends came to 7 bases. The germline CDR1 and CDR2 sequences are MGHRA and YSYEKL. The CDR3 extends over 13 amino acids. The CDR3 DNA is TGCGCCAGCAGCCAGGACAGTCAAGAGACCCAGTACTTC. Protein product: CASSQDSQETQYF.

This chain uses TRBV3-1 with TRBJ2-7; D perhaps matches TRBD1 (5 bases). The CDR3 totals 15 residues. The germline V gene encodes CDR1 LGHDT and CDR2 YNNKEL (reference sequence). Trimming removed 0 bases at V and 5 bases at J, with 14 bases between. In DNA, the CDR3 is TGTGCCAGCAGCCAAGACCTAATAACAGGTAACGAGCAGTACTTC. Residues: CASSQDLITGNEQYF.

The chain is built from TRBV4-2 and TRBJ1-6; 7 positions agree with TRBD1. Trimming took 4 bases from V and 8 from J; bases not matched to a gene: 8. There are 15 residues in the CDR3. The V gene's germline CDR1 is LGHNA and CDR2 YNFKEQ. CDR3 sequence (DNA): TGTGCCAGCAGCCCCGGGGGGCAGGGGGATTCACCCCTCCACTTT. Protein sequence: CASSPGGQGDSPLHF.

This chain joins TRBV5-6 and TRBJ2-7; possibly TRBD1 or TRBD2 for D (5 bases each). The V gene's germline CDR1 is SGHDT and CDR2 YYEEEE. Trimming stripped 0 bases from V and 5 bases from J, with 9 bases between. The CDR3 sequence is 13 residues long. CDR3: CASSLGDLNEQYV. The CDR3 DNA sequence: TGTGCCAGCAGCTTGGGGGACCTTAACGAGCAGTACGTC.